Detailed here is one T cell receptor beta chain. Germline CDR1 reads SGHTA; CDR2 reads FQGNSA. The CDR3 length is 17 residues. V was pared by 4 bases and J by 2 bases, with 8 bases of the junction left unmatched. Profiling relied on immunoSEQ multiplex PCR, and the TCRdb table lists in-frame clones only, not all of them. The sample includes roughly 30,000 clones, 78% seen only once; the top ten take about 4%. This sample was included in a study of T cell responses to AZD1222 COVID-19 vaccine. The sequences come from peripheral blood, collected 28 days after the second AZD1222 dose. V gene TRBV7-2 combines with J gene TRBJ2-7; 13 bases align to TRBD2. The sequence derives from an adult who received the AZD1222 COVID-19 vaccine. This chain's CDR3 is CASSSPLGTSGAYEQYF. The CDR3, as DNA: TGTGCCAGCAGCTCACCCCTCGGGACTAGCGGGGCCTACGAGCAGTACTTC.